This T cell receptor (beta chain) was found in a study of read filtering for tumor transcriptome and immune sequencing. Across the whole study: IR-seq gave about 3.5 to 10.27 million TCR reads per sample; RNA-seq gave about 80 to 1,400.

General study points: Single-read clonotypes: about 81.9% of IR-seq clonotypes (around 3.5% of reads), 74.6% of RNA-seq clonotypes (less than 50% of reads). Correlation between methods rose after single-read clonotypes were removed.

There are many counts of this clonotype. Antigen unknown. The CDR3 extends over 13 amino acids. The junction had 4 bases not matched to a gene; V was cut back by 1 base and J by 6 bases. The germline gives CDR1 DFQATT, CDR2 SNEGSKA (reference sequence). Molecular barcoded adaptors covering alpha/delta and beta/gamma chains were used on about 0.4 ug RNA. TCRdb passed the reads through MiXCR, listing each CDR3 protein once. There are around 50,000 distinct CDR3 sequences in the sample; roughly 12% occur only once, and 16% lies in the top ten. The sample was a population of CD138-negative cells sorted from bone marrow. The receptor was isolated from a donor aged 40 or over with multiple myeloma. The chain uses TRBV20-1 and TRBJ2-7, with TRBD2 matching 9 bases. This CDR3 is CSARAPSGAEQYF. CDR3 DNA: TGCAGTGCTAGAGCGCCTAGCGGGGCCGAGCAGTACTTC.